What follows are 18 T cell receptor beta chains derived from one specimen sequenced in a study of T cell responses to AZD1222 COVID-19 vaccine. Clones were read by immunoSEQ multiplex PCR, and TCRdb kept only the in-frame ones, dropping some. Seen here are about 130,000 clones, approximately 94% observed once, and the top ten hold approximately 3.1%. Sequencing was performed on peripheral blood, taken on day 0 of AZD1222 vaccination. The receptors stem from an adult in good health.

This clone was counted a single time. The chain carries TRBV27 and TRBJ1-1; 7 bases match TRBD1. This CDR3 is 13 amino acids long. After removal of 4 bases from V and 11 bases from J, the junction contained 10 bases not matched to a gene. Germline lookup yields CDR1 MNHEY and CDR2 SMNVEV (reference sequence). CDR3: CASSSLGRGKAFF. The CDR3 bases are TGTGCCAGCAGTTCCCTCGGCAGGGGGAAGGCTTTCTTT.

The J gene is TRBJ2-3, the V gene TRBV27; 9 positions match TRBD1. V lost 6 bases, J lost 1 base, and 5 bases stayed unmatched. The CDR3 runs 15 residues. Germline V CDR1 and CDR2: MNHEY, SMNVEV (reference sequence). As DNA, the CDR3 is TGTGCCAGCAGCCGCCGGGACAGGGGCACAGATACGCAGTATTTT. Protein sequence: CASSRRDRGTDTQYF.

The gene calls are TRBV19 and TRBJ1-2; D perhaps matches TRBD1 (5 bases). The CDR3 totals 15 residues. The germline V gene encodes CDR1 LNHDA and CDR2 SQIVND (reference sequence). Trimming took off 6 bases at V and 0 bases at J, with 14 bases between the two ends. The CDR3 here is CASSHPTGANYGYTF. CDR3 nucleotides: TGTGCCAGTAGCCACCCAACGGGGGCTAACTATGGCTACACCTTC.

The genes are TRBV9 and TRBJ2-3; weak D call: TRBD2 (6 bases). The CDR3 consists of 17 residues. The germline gives CDR1 SGDLS, CDR2 YYNGEE. Trimming took 0 bases from V and 5 from J, leaving 19 bases between them. The CDR3 spells CASSVESGYGRKDTQYF. CDR3 nucleotides: TGTGCCAGCAGCGTAGAATCTGGGTACGGGAGAAAAGATACGCAGTATTTT.

The chain joins TRBV28 to TRBJ1-5; 8 nucleotides agree with TRBD1. Trimming took 5 bases from V and 3 from J; bases not matched to a gene: 3. This CDR3 is 14 amino acids long. Per germline, CDR1 MDHEN and CDR2 SYDVKM. The CDR3 spells CASSGGQVNQPQHF. The CDR3 nucleotides read TGTGCCAGCAGTGGGGGACAGGTCAATCAGCCCCAGCATTTT.

This clone has just a few counts. V gene TRBV3-1 (or the pseudogene TRBV3-2) combines with J gene TRBJ2-1, with D uncertain. Trimming cost V 5 bases and J 10 bases, with 12 bases left between them. Looked up from germline, CDR1 is LGHDT and CDR2 is YNNKEL (reference sequence). The CDR3 extends over 12 amino acids. CDR3 DNA: TGTGCCAGCAGCTCCCCTCAGGAGGAGCAGTTCTTC. This gives the protein CASSSPQEEQFF.

V usage is TRBV10-3 and J usage is TRBJ1-1; D call uncertain. Trimming left V 7 bases short and J 3 bases short, with 12 bases between. Germline V gene sequence: CDR1 ENHRY, CDR2 SYGVKD. The CDR3 is 13 amino acids. CDR3 sequence (DNA): TGTGCCATCAAGGGCGGGTCGGACACTGAAGCTTTCTTT. Protein product: CAIKGGSDTEAFF.

V usage is TRBV5-4 and J usage is TRBJ2-2; D gene uncertain. The V gene's germline CDR1 is SGHNT and CDR2 YYREEE (reference sequence). Trimming pared 3 bases from V and 2 bases from J, leaving 14 bases between. The CDR3 has 16 residues. The CDR3 loop is CASSSPRGSNTGELFF. CDR3 in DNA: TGTGCCAGCAGCTCCCCCCGTGGGTCCAACACCGGGGAGCTGTTTTTT.

This clone was found a few times. V gene TRBV7-3 combines with J gene TRBJ1-2; D perhaps matches TRBD1 (5 bases). V lost 2 bases and J 4 bases, leaving 11 bases between the germline ends. The CDR3 spans 14 residues. The germline CDR1 and CDR2 sequences are SGHTA and FQGTGA. The CDR3 spells CASSLPPRGYGYTF. The CDR3 coding sequence is TGTGCCAGCAGCTTACCCCCTAGGGGCTATGGCTACACCTTC.

V gene TRBV9 combines with J gene TRBJ2-5; TRBD2 agrees at 11 bases. Trimming removed 4 bases from V and 0 bases from J; junction bases left unmatched: 8. From germline, CDR1 is SGDLS and CDR2 YYNGEE. CDR3 size: 17 residues. CDR3 in amino acids: CASSPGTSGGYQETQYF. The CDR3 DNA follows: TGTGCCAGCAGCCCGGGGACTAGCGGAGGGTACCAAGAGACCCAGTACTTC.

The rearrangement joins TRBV5-1 to TRBJ1-2; D is perhaps TRBD1 (6 bases). The ends were cut back, 1 base at V and 6 bases at J, with 10 bases in the middle. This CDR3 comprises 13 residues. Germline V lookup: CDR1 SGHRS, CDR2 YFSETQ. In nucleotides, the CDR3 is TGCGCCAGCAGCTTGAAGGGGGGAAATGGCTACACCTTC. Protein: CASSLKGGNGYTF.

The rearrangement joins TRBV5-1 to TRBJ1-1; D gene unclear. Germline-derived CDR1 and CDR2 are SGHRS and YFSETQ. The CDR3 consists of 11 residues. Trimming took 2 bases from V and 2 from J, leaving 1 base between them. CDR3 bases: TGCGCCAGCAGCTTTAACACTGAAGCTTTCTTT. This sequence encodes CASSFNTEAFF.

This chain joins TRBV10-3 and TRBJ1-3, with no clear D. V shed 3 bases and J shed 0 bases, with 12 bases lying between them. The CDR3 is 16 residues long. Per germline, CDR1 ENHRY and CDR2 SYGVKD. CDR3 sequence: CAISDSRTSSGNTIYF. Written as DNA, the CDR3 is TGTGCCATCAGTGATTCTAGGACGAGCTCTGGAAACACCATATATTTT.

As DNA, the CDR3 is TGTGCCAGTAAAGGACAGGGGGCTAATGAAAAACTGTTTTTT. It translates to CASKGQGANEKLFF. The genes are TRBV27 and TRBJ1-4, with 10 bases that match TRBD1. J gave up 3 bases and V 9 bases, and 4 bases lay outside the gene matches. Germline V gives CDR1 MNHEY, CDR2 SMNVEV (reference sequence). The CDR3 totals 14 residues.

The chain recombines TRBV12-3 or TRBV12-4 with TRBJ1-2; D gene ambiguous. This CDR3 contains 12 residues. V gave up 5 bases and J gave up 8 bases, with 12 bases separating them. The CDR3 bases are TGTGCCAGCAGTGGAGGAGCGATAGGCTACACCTTC. It codes for CASSGGAIGYTF.

This clone was seen only once. The chain couples TRBV7-9 to TRBJ1-1; 11 positions agree with TRBD1. The V segment lost 2 bases and the J segment 8 bases; nucleotides outside the gene matches: 10. In germline, CDR1 is SEHNR, CDR2 FQNEAQ (reference sequence). The CDR3 totals 16 residues. The CDR3 loop is CASSLPGTGGGPEAFF. CDR3 sequence (DNA): TGTGCCAGCAGCTTACCCGGGACAGGGGGAGGACCCGAAGCTTTCTTT. The variable domain in full, completed from reference TRBV7-9 and TRBJ1-1, reads DTGVSQNPRHKITKRGQNVTFRCDPISEHNRLYWYRQTLGQGPEFLTYFQNEAQLEKSRLLSDRFSAERPKGSFSTLEIQRTEQGDSAMYLCASSLPGTGGGPEAFFGQGTRLTVV.

This rearrangement joins TRBV29-1 to TRBJ1-1; D unclear. The CDR3 length is 11 residues. Trimming took 1 base from V and 9 from J, leaving 9 bases between them. Germline lookup yields CDR1 SQVTM and CDR2 ANQGSEA. DNA for the CDR3: TGCAGCGTTGAAGTTACAGCCCAAGCTTTCTTT. Residues: CSVEVTAQAFF.

The chain combines TRBV25-1 with TRBJ1-5, with 9 bases that match TRBD1. Germline V gene sequence: CDR1 MGHDK, CDR2 SYGVNS. The CDR3 is 15 residues long. The V gene end was trimmed by 6 bases and the J gene end by 6 bases; junction bases not matched to a gene: 9. The CDR3 bases are TGTGCCAGCAGCGACGGACAGGGGTCGGCTCAGCCCCAGCATTTT. Its translation: CASSDGQGSAQPQHF.